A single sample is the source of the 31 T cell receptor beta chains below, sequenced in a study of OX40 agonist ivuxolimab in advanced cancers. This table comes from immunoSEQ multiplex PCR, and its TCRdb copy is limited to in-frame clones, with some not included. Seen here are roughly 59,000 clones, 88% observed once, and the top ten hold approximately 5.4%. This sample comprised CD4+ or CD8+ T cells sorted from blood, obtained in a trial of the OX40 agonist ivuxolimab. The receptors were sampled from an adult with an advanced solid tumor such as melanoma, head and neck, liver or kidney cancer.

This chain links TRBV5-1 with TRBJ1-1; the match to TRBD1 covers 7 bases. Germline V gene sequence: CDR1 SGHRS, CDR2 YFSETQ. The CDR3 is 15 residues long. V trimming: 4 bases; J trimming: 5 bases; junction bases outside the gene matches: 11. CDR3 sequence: CASSLGSGGTTEAFF. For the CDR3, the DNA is TGCGCCAGCAGCCTGGGCTCAGGGGGAACAACTGAAGCTTTCTTT. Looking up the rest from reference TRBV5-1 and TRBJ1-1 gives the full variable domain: KAGVTQTPRYLIKTRGQQVTLSCSPISGHRSVSWYQQTPGQGLQFLFEYFSETQRNKGNFPGRFSGRQFSNSRSEMNVSTLELGDSALYLCASSLGSGGTTEAFFGQGTRLTVV.

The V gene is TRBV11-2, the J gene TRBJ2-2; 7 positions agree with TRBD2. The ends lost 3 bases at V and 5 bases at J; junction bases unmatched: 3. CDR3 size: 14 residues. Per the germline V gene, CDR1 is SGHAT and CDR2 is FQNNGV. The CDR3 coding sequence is TGTGCCAGCAGCTTGTCTAGCGGAACCGGGGAGCTGTTTTTT. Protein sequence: CASSLSSGTGELFF.

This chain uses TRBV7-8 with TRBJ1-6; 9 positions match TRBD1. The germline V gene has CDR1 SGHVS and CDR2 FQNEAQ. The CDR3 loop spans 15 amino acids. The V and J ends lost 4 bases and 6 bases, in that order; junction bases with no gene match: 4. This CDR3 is CASSYGTGTNSPLHF. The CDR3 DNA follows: TGTGCCAGCAGCTACGGGACAGGGACTAATTCACCCCTCCACTTT.

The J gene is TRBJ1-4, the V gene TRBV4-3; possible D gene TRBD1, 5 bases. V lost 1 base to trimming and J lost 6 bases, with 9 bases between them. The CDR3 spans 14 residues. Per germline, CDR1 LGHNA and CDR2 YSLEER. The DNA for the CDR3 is TGCGCCAGCAGCCAAGGGAGGGGAGATGAAAAACTGTTTTTT. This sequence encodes CASSQGRGDEKLFF.

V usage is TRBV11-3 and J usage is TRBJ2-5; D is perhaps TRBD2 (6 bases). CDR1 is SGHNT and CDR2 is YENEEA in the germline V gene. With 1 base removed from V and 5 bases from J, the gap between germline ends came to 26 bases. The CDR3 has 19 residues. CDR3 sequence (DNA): TGTGCCAGCAGCTTAGGCATATCGGCGGGGACTCCTAAAGGGGAGACCCAGTACTTC. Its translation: CASSLGISAGTPKGETQYF.

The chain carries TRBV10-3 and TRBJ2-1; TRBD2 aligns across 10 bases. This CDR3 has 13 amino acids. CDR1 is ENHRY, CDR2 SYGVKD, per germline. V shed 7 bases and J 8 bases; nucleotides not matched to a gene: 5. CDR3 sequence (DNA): TGTGCCATCACCAGCGGGAGGGAAGATGAGCAGTTCTTC. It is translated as CAITSGREDEQFF.

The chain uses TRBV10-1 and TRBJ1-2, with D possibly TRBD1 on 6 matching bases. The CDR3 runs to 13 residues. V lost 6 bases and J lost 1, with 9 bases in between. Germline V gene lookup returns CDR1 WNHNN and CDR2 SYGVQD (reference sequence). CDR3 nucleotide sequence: TGCGCCAGCAGCGCAGGGGTTAACTATGGCTACACCTTC. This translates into CASSAGVNYGYTF.

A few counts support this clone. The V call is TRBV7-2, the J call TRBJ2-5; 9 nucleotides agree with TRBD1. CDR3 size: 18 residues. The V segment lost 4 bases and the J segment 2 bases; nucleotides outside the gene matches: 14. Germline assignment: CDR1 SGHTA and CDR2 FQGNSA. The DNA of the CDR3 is TGTGCCAGCAGCTCCTTGGGGACAGGGAGAAAGGGGCAAGAGACCCAGTACTTC. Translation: CASSSLGTGRKGQETQYF.

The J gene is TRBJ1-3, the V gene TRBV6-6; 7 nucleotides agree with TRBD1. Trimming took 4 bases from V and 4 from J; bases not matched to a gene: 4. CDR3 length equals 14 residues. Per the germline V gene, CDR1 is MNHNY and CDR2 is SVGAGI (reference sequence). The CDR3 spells CASSSGQAGNTIYF. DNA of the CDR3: TGTGCCAGCAGTTCTGGACAGGCAGGAAACACCATATATTTT.

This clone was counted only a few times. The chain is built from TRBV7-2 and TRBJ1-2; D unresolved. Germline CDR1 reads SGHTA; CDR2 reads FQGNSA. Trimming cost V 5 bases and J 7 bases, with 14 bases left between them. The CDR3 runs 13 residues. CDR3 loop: CASSPPGVGGYTF. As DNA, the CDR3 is TGTGCCAGCAGCCCCCCTGGGGTTGGTGGCTACACCTTC.

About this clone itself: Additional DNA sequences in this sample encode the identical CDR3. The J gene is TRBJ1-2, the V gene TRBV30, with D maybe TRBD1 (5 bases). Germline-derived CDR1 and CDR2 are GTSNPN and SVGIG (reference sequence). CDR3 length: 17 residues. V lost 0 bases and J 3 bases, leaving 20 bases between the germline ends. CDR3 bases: TGTGCCTGGAGTGTATGGGTCTCCACGGGGGGAGACTATGGCTACACCTTC. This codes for CAWSVWVSTGGDYGYTF.

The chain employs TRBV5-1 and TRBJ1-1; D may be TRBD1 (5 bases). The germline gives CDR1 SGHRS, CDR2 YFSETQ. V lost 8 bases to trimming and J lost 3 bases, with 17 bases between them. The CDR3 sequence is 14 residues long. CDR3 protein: CASRTTVQHTEAFF. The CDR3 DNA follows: TGCGCCAGTAGAACGACAGTTCAGCACACTGAAGCTTTCTTT.

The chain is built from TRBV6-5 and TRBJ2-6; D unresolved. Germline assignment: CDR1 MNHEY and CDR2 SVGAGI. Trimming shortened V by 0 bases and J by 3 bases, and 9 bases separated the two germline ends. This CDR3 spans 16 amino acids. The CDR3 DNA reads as TGTGCCAGCAGTTACTCCCCATTAGGTGGGGCCAACGTCCTGACTTTC. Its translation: CASSYSPLGGANVLTF.

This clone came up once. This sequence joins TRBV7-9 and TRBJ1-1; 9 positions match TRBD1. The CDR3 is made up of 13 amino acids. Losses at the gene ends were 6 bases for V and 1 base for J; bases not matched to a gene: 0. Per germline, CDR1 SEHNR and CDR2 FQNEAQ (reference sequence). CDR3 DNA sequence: TGTGCCAGCAGGGGACAGGGGAACACTGAAGCTTTCTTT. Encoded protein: CASRGQGNTEAFF.

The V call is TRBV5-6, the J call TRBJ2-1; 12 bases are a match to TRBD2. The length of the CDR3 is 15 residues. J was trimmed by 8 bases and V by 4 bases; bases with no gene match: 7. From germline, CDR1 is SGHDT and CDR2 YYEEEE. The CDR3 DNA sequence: TGTGCCAGCAGCCCCAGGACTAGCGGGAACTATGAGCAGTTCTTC. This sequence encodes CASSPRTSGNYEQFF.

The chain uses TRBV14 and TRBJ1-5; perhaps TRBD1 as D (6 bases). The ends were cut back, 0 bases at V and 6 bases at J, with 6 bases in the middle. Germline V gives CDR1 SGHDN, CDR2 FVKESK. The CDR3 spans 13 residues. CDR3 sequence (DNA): TGTGCCAGCAGCCAAGACAGGGGTCAGCCCCAGCATTTT. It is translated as CASSQDRGQPQHF.

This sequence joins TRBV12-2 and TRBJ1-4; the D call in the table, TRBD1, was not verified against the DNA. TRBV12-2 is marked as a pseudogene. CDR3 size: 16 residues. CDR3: CASRLEVWAKDEKLFF. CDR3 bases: TGTGCAAGTCGCTTAGAGGTTTGGGCCAAGGATGAAAAACTGTTTTTT.

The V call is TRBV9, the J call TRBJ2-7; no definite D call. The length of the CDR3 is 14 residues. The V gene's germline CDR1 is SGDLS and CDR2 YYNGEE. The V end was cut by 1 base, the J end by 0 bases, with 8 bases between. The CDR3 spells CASSVTTNSYEQYF. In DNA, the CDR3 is TGTGCCAGCAGCGTAACTACTAACTCCTACGAGCAGTACTTC.

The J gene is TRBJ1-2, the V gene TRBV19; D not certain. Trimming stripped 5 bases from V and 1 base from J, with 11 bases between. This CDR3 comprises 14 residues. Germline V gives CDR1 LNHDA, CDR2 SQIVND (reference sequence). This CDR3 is CASSLDLFNYGYTF. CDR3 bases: TGTGCCAGTAGTCTCGACTTATTTAACTATGGCTACACCTTC.

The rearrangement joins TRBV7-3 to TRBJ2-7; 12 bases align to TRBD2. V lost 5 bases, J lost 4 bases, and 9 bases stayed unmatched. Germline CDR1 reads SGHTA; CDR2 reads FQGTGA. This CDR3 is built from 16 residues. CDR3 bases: TGTGCCAGCAGCCGAGAGTGGCTAGCGGGAGGGTACGAGCAGTACTTC. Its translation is CASSREWLAGGYEQYF.

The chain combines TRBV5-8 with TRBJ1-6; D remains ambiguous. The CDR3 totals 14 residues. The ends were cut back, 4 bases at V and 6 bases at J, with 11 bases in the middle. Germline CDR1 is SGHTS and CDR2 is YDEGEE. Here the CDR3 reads CASSPAEPNSPLHF. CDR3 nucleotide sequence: TGTGCCAGCAGCCCAGCAGAACCTAATTCACCCCTCCACTTT.

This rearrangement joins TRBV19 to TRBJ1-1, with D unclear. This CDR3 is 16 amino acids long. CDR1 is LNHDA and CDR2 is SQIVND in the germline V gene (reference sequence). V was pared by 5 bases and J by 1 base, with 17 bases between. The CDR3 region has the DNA TGTGCCAGTAGTTCTATGACGGTCCAGCGGAACACTGAAGCTTTCTTT. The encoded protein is CASSSMTVQRNTEAFF.

For the CDR3, the DNA is TGTGCCAGCAGTGAAGCCTGGGGACAGCCGAACTATGGCTACACCTTC. The encoded protein is CASSEAWGQPNYGYTF. The V call is TRBV6-1, the J call TRBJ1-2, with TRBD1 matching over 7 bases. Per germline, CDR1 MNHNS and CDR2 SASEGT. J was trimmed by 2 bases and V by 0 bases; bases with no gene match: 6. This CDR3 has 16 amino acids.

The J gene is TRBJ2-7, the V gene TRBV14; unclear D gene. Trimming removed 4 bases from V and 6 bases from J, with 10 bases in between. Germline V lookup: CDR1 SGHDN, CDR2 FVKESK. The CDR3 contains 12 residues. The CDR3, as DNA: TGTGCCAGCAGCCGTGACCGAAGCGAGCAGTACTTC. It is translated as CASSRDRSEQYF.

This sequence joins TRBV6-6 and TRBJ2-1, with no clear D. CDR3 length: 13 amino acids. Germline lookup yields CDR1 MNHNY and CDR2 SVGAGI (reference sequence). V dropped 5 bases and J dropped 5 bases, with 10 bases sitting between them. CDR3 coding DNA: TGTGCCAGCAGTCGAGGCAGCAACAATGAGCAGTTCTTC. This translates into CASSRGSNNEQFF.

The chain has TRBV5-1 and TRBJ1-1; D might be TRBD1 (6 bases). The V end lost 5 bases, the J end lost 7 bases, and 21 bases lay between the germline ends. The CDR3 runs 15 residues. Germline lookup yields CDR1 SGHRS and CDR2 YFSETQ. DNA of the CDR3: TGCGCCAGCAGGGCGGGCCCTCGGACAGAATATGAAGCTTTCTTT. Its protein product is CASRAGPRTEYEAFF.

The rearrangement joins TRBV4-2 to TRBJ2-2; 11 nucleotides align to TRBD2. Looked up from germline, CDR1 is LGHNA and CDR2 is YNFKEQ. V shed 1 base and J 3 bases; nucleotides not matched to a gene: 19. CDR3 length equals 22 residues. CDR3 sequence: CASSQGHLISSGTSGHTGELFF. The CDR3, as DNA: TGTGCCAGCAGCCAAGGCCACCTTATTTCATCCGGGACTAGCGGACACACCGGGGAGCTGTTTTTT.

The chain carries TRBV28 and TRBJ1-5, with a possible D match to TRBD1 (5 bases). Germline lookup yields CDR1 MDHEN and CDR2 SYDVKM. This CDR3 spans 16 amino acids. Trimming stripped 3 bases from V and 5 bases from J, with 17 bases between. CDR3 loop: CASSLAGTELYQPQHF. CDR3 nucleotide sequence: TGTGCCAGCAGTTTGGCCGGGACCGAACTTTATCAGCCCCAGCATTTT.

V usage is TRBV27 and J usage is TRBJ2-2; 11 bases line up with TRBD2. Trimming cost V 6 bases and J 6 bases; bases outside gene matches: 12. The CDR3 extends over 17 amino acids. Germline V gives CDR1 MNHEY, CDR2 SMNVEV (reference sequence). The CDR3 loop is CASRVIAGGKIPGELFF. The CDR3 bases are TGTGCCAGCAGGGTGATAGCGGGAGGGAAGATTCCCGGGGAGCTGTTTTTT.

This chain's CDR3 is CAWSVSGSWEETQYF. DNA of the CDR3: TGTGCCTGGAGTGTTAGCGGGAGCTGGGAAGAGACCCAGTACTTC. The V call is TRBV30, the J call TRBJ2-5; 9 bases align to TRBD2. This CDR3 has 15 residues. Germline values: CDR1 GTSNPN, CDR2 SVGIG (reference sequence). V lost 0 bases, J lost 3 bases, and 5 bases stayed unmatched.

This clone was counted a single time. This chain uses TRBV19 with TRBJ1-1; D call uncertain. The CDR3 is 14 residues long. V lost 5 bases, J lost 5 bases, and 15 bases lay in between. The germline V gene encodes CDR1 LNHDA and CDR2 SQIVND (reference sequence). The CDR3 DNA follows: TGTGCCAGTAGTCTTGTTCACTCTAAAACTGAAGCTTTCTTT. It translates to CASSLVHSKTEAFF. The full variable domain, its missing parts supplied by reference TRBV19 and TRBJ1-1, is DGGITQSPKYLFRKEGQNVTLSCEQNLNHDAMYWYRQDPGQGLRLIYYSQIVNDFQKGDIAEGYSVSREKKESFPLTVTSAQKNPTAFYLCASSLVHSKTEAFFGQGTRLTVV.